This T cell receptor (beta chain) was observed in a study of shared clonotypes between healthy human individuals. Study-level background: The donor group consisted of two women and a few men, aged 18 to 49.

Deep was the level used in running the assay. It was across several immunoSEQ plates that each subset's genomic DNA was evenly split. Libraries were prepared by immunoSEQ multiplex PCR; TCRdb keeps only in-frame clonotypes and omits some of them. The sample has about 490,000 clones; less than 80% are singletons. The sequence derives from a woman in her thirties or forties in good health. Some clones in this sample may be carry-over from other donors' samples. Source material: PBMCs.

The CDR3: CASSSLGGELFF. The DNA for the CDR3 is TGTGCCAGCAGCTCACTGGGCGGGGAGCTGTTTTTT. The gene calls are TRBV5-8 and TRBJ2-2; D not resolved. V was trimmed by 3 bases and J by 7 bases, leaving 7 bases between them. Per the germline V gene, CDR1 is SGHTS and CDR2 is YDEGEE. The CDR3 extends over 12 amino acids.